Listed below are T cell receptor beta chains from one sample, sequenced in a study of T cell responses to AZD1222 COVID-19 vaccine. Clones were read by immunoSEQ multiplex PCR, and TCRdb kept only the in-frame ones, dropping some. The sample lists 150,000 to 200,000 clones; 85% to 95% were seen once. The sequences come from peripheral blood, collected 28 days after the second AZD1222 dose. These receptors all come from an adult who received the AZD1222 COVID-19 vaccine. CDR3s include the opening cysteine and the closing phenylalanine or tryptophan. A D gene is named only where the DNA matches it firmly. The size entry is marked missing in some rows and otherwise reads once, few, many or a size class.

TRBV5-1	-	TRBJ2-1	-	CASSLTGTSYNEQFF	TGCGCCAGCAGCCTCACCGGGACCTCCTACAATGAGCAGTTCTTC
TRBV9	-	TRBJ1-4	-	CASSVTTSVNEKLFF	TGTGCCAGCAGCGTGACGACATCAGTCAATGAAAAACTGTTTTTT
TRBV7-2	TRBD1	TRBJ1-4	-	CASSRQGAPNEKLFF	TGTGCCAGCAGCAGACAGGGGGCACCTAATGAAAAACTGTTTTTT
TRBV27	-	TRBJ2-7	-	CASSLDDLRYEQYF	TGTGCCAGCAGTTTAGACGACCTCCGCTACGAGCAGTACTTC
TRBV6-5	TRBD1	TRBJ1-1	-	CASTIDRVRAEAFF	TGTGCCAGCACCATAGACAGGGTACGGGCTGAAGCTTTCTTT
TRBV12-3/TRBV12-4	-	TRBJ2-1	-	CASSLGDQQFF	TGTGCCAGCAGTTTAGGGGACCAGCAGTTCTTC
TRBV6-4	TRBD1	TRBJ1-2	-	CASSDKDRGGTF	TGTGCCAGCAGTGACAAGGACAGGGGTGGCACCTTC
TRBV6-5	TRBD2	TRBJ2-1	-	CASSYSGLAGANEQFF	TGTGCCAGCAGTTACTCGGGGCTAGCGGGAGCCAATGAGCAGTTCTTC
TRBV10-3	TRBD2	TRBJ2-1	-	CAISERLARTDNEQFF	TGTGCCATCAGTGAAAGACTAGCGCGAACCGACAATGAGCAGTTCTTC
TRBV30	TRBD1	TRBJ1-2	-	CAWGTGSHGYTF	TGTGCCTGGGGGACAGGGAGTCATGGCTACACCTTC
TRBV25-1	-	TRBJ1-2	-	CASSESHRAVGYTF	TGTGCCAGCAGTGAATCCCACAGGGCGGTGGGCTACACCTTC
TRBV6-5	TRBD1	TRBJ1-3	-	CASSYSGTGRGNTIYF	TGTGCCAGCAGTTACTCCGGGACAGGGAGAGGAAACACCATATATTTT
TRBV21-1	-	TRBJ1-2	-	CASSNGMGDGEYGYTF	TGTGCCAGCAGCAATGGGATGGGGGACGGTGAGTATGGCTACACCTTC
TRBV7-9	TRBD1	TRBJ2-1	-	CASSLGGQGAYNEQFF	TGTGCCAGCAGCTTAGGAGGTCAGGGGGCCTACAATGAGCAGTTCTTC
TRBV9	TRBD1	TRBJ1-6	-	CASSEQGAAYNSPLHF	TGTGCCAGCAGCGAACAGGGGGCGGCCTATAATTCACCCCTCCACTTT
TRBV9	TRBD1	TRBJ1-4	once	CASSEDRGGEKLFF	TGTGCCAGCAGCGAGGACAGGGGAGGTGAAAAACTGTTTTTT
TRBV30	-	TRBJ1-3	-	CAWTLTRDTIYF	TGTGCCTGGACTCTAACCAGAGACACCATATATTTT
TRBV4-3	TRBD1	TRBJ1-1	-	CASSQTLTGGGEAFF	TGCGCCAGCAGCCAAACATTAACAGGGGGCGGTGAAGCTTTCTTT
TRBV19	-	TRBJ2-7	-	CASSVAGYYEQYF	TGTGCCAGTAGTGTCGCAGGGTATTACGAGCAGTACTTC
TRBV5-1	TRBD1	TRBJ1-1	-	CASSATGEGTEAFF	TGCGCCAGCAGCGCGACAGGGGAGGGCACTGAAGCTTTCTTT
TRBV5-1	-	TRBJ1-5	-	CASSLTGDPNQPQHF	TGCGCCAGCAGCTTAACGGGGGACCCCAATCAGCCCCAGCATTTT
TRBV19	-	TRBJ2-7	-	CASSSSGTYEQYF	TGTGCCAGTAGTAGTAGCGGTACCTACGAGCAGTACTTC
TRBV3-1/TRBV3-2	TRBD1	TRBJ1-4	once	CASSQGTGATGEKLFF	TGTGCCAGCAGCCAAGGGACAGGGGCGACTGGTGAAAAACTGTTTTTT
TRBV21-1	-	TRBJ1-5	-	CAPRWPQHF	TGTGCCCCTAGATGGCCCCAGCATTTT
TRBV10-3	TRBD1	TRBJ2-1	-	CAISEMGQGGSEQFF	TGTGCCATCAGTGAAATGGGACAGGGGGGCAGCGAGCAGTTCTTC
TRBV21-1	-	TRBJ2-6	-	CASTFLTGDLSGANVLTF	TGTGCCAGCACCTTTTTGACAGGAGATCTCTCTGGGGCCAACGTCCTGACTTTC
TRBV7-9	TRBD1	TRBJ1-6	-	CASSYPDRAYNSPLHF	TGTGCCAGCAGCTACCCGGACAGGGCCTATAATTCACCCCTCCACTTT
TRBV27	TRBD2	TRBJ2-7	-	CASRQGLAGYSYEQYF	TGTGCCAGCAGACAGGGACTAGCGGGCTACTCCTACGAGCAGTACTTC
TRBV19	-	TRBJ2-7	-	CASSTRGHPYEQYF	TGTGCCAGTAGTACCAGGGGACATCCCTACGAGCAGTACTTC